The subject of this entry is one T cell receptor beta chain. Its antigen remains unknown. From germline, CDR1 is SGHTA and CDR2 FQGNSA. The CDR3 is 16 residues long. The V segment lost 1 base and the J segment 5 bases; nucleotides outside the gene matches: 7. The data stem from a study of response to subunit inactivated influenza vaccine. General study results and limits: The study's authors posited that every seasonal influenza vaccination enlists few new T cells.

TCRdb itself ran the RT-PCR reads through MiXCR, one entry per CDR3 protein. The profile shows around 760,000 distinct CDR3 sequences, about 14% of them singletons. The sequencing here drew on PBMCs from blood, taken 14 to 15 days before vaccination. The receptor's source is a man between 45 and 60 years old who received an inactivated influenza vaccine. This chain connects TRBV7-2 to TRBJ2-7; TRBD2 matches 11 bases. CDR3 coding DNA: TGTGCCAGCAGCTTAGGAGTAGCGGGAGGGCCCCACGAGCAGTACTTC. This codes for CASSLGVAGGPHEQYF. The whole variable domain, filled in from reference TRBV7-2 and TRBJ2-7, reads GAGVSQSPSNKVTEKGKDVELRCDPISGHTALYWYRQSLGQGLEFLIYFQGNSAPDKSGLPSDRFSAERTGGSVSTLTIQRTQQEDSAVYLCASSLGVAGGPHEQYFGPGTRLTVT.